This is a list of T cell receptor beta chains from one sample in a study of CD4 T cells in relation to SARS-CoV-2 and coronaviruses. Their antigen targets remain unknown. Sequencing was performed with immunoSEQ multiplex PCR; in TCRdb, only in-frame clones are kept and a portion is missing. The table records 20,000 to 25,000 clones, about 80% of them present only once. The sample was CD4+ T cells from PBMCs, cultured in vitro. These TCRs come from a human donor in good health. Each CDR3 is given with its conserved first and last residue. D genes are given only for firm matches. Rows may omit the clone size; those that give it use once, few, many or a size class.

>.|TRBV5-4|TRBJ2-7|TRBD2
TGTGCCAGCAGCTTGGTCGGTAGCGGGGCCTACGAGCAGTACTTC
CASSLVGSGAYEQYF
>.|TRBV6-6|TRBJ1-3|.
TGTGCCACCGGGGGCCCAGGCCTATCTGGAAACACCATATATTTT
CATGGPGLSGNTIYF
>.|TRBV12-3/TRBV12-4|TRBJ2-7|TRBD1
TGTGCCAGCAGTACAACGGACAGGAATCCGTACTTC
CASSTTDRNPYF
>few|TRBV6-1|TRBJ1-6|TRBD1
TGTGCCAGCAGTGAGGGACAGGTCTCTTCACCCCTCCACTTT
CASSEGQVSSPLHF
>.|TRBV6-1|TRBJ2-1|.
TGTGCCAGCAGTGAAGCTGGGGGAATGGGGTTGAATGAGCAGTTCTTC
CASSEAGGMGLNEQFF
>.|TRBV3-1/TRBV3-2|TRBJ1-5|TRBD1
TGTGCCAGCAGCTCTACAGGGGGCCTACTCAATCAGCCCCAGCATTTT
CASSSTGGLLNQPQHF
>.|TRBV6-5|TRBJ1-5|.
TGTGCCAGCAGCTCGGACACAGCCGAGGCCCAGCATTTT
CASSSDTAEAQHF
>.|TRBV27|TRBJ1-2|.
TGTGCCAGCAGCCCATGGGAGGGGAACTATGGCTACACCTTC
CASSPWEGNYGYTF
>.|TRBV24-1|TRBJ2-3|TRBD2
TGTGCCACCAGTGACCTGGGACTAGCGGGAGGTTACGGGGATACGCAGTATTTT
CATSDLGLAGGYGDTQYF
>.|TRBV30|TRBJ1-2|.
TGTGCCTGGAGTGTACCCAGGACTAACTATGGCTACACCTTC
CAWSVPRTNYGYTF
>.|TRBV19|TRBJ1-1|.
TGTGCCAGTAGTATAGCAGGGGTCAGGAACACTGAAGCTTTCTTT
CASSIAGVRNTEAFF
>.|TRBV6-2/TRBV6-3|TRBJ2-7|.
TGTGCCAGCAGTTACGCCTGGGAGCGCCCGTATTACGAGCAGTACTTC
CASSYAWERPYYEQYF
>.|TRBV27|TRBJ1-5|TRBD1
TGTGCCAGCAGTCCTGACAGGGGGTTAAGCAATCAGCCCCAGCATTTT
CASSPDRGLSNQPQHF
>few|TRBV2|TRBJ1-5|.
TGTGCCAGCAGTGCTTCGGGAGGGCAGCCCCAGCATTTT
CASSASGGQPQHF
>.|TRBV11-3|TRBJ2-1|TRBD2
TGTGCCAGCAGCTTAAGTTACAGGCTAGCGGGAGGGAATGAGCAGTTCTTC
CASSLSYRLAGGNEQFF
>.|TRBV28|TRBJ2-1|TRBD2
TGTGCCAGCAGTTTGGTGACTAGCGGATACAATGAGCAGTTCTTC
CASSLVTSGYNEQFF
>.|TRBV28|TRBJ1-5|TRBD1
TGTGCCAGCAGGGAGGGGGCGCGCAATCAGCCCCAGCATTTT
CASREGARNQPQHF
>.|TRBV19|TRBJ1-1|TRBD1
TGTGCCAGTAGTAATCGACAGGGATTGAACACTGAAGCTTTCTTT
CASSNRQGLNTEAFF
>.|TRBV7-8|TRBJ1-5|TRBD1
TGTGCCAGCAGCTCAAATGGACAGGGTGGCGATCAGCCCCAGCATTTT
CASSSNGQGGDQPQHF
>.|TRBV3-1/TRBV3-2|TRBJ2-3|TRBD2
TGTGCCAGTAGGACTAGCGGGAGGTGGGATACGCAGTATTTT
CASRTSGRWDTQYF
>.|TRBV5-6|TRBJ2-5|.
TGTGCCAGCAGCTTACAGGAGACCCAGTACTTC
CASSLQETQYF
>.|TRBV28|TRBJ1-2|.
TGTGCCAGCAGTCTTACAGGGAACTATGGCTACACCTTC
CASSLTGNYGYTF
>few|TRBV5-6|TRBJ1-5|TRBD1
TGTGCCAGCAGCTGGACAGGCCCTCCTTATAGCAATCAGCCCCAGCATTTT
CASSWTGPPYSNQPQHF
>.|TRBV7-9|TRBJ2-7|.
TGTGCCAGCAGCCTGGAGGGGGGAACCTACGAGCAGTACTTC
CASSLEGGTYEQYF
>once|TRBV5-1|TRBJ1-1|.
TGCGCCAGCCTTCCTAGTGGGGCGTCGCTTGAAGCTTTCTTT
CASLPSGASLEAFF
>.|TRBV19|TRBJ1-1|.
TGTGCCAGTAGTAAAATGAACACTGAAGCTTTCTTT
CASSKMNTEAFF
>once|TRBV11-3|TRBJ2-7|.
TGTGCCAGCAGCTTAACGGGCTGGAGCTACGAGCAGTACTTC
CASSLTGWSYEQYF
>.|TRBV2|TRBJ2-5|.
TGTGCCAGCAGGGCCTACAGGGTGGAGACCCAGTACTTC
CASRAYRVETQYF
>once|TRBV18|TRBJ1-3|.
TGTGCCAGCTCACCGAATTCAAGGGGAGAAGGAAACACCATATATTTT
CASSPNSRGEGNTIYF